These 29 T cell receptor beta chains were all obtained from the same sample, sequenced in a study of siplizumab effects on memory and regulatory T cells. The method was immunoSEQ multiplex PCR; TCRdb's version includes in-frame clones alone and lacks a portion of them. Here the sample spans some 100,000 clones, around 92% being singletons. The specimen was CD4+ T cells sorted from blood. The receptors were sampled from a human donor in good health.

This chain's CDR3 is CASKETGTERTIYF. CDR3 bases: TGCGCCAGCAAGGAGACAGGGACGGAGCGGACCATATATTTT. The chain combines TRBV5-1 with TRBJ1-3, with TRBD1 matching over 7 bases. CDR1 is SGHRS, CDR2 YFSETQ, per germline. This CDR3 contains 14 residues. Trimming at V came to 6 bases and at J to 10 bases, leaving 13 bases not matched to a gene.

J is TRBJ1-5 and V is TRBV2, with 8 bases aligning to TRBD1. After removal of 7 bases from V and 0 bases from J, the junction contained 5 bases not matched to a gene. The CDR3 totals 15 residues. Germline V gene lookup returns CDR1 SNHLY and CDR2 FYNNEI. Written as DNA, the CDR3 is TGTGCCAGCACCCTGACAGGGGATAGCAATCAGCCCCAGCATTTT. Protein: CASTLTGDSNQPQHF.

The rearrangement joins TRBV18 to TRBJ1-6; D perhaps matches TRBD1 (5 bases). The CDR3 runs to 15 residues. Germline V CDR1 and CDR2: KGHSH, LQKENI. The V end was cut by 3 bases, the J end by 2 bases, with 8 bases between. The CDR3 reads CASSPQGAYNSPLHF. In nucleotides, the CDR3 is TGTGCCAGCTCACCCCAGGGAGCCTATAATTCACCCCTCCACTTT.

The chain has TRBV7-9 and TRBJ2-4; 7 bases fit TRBD2. This CDR3 has 13 amino acids. Germline V gene lookup returns CDR1 SEHNR and CDR2 FQNEAQ (reference sequence). V trimming: 1 base; J trimming: 8 bases; junction bases outside the gene matches: 2. CDR3 sequence: CASSLEGGDIQYF. CDR3 sequence (DNA): TGTGCCAGCAGCTTAGAGGGAGGGGACATTCAGTACTTC. Using reference TRBV7-9 and TRBJ2-4 for the parts outside the CDR3, the full variable domain is DTGVSQNPRHKITKRGQNVTFRCDPISEHNRLYWYRQTLGQGPEFLTYFQNEAQLEKSRLLSDRFSAERPKGSFSTLEIQRTEQGDSAMYLCASSLEGGDIQYFGAGTRLSVL.

This clone has just a few counts. This chain joins TRBV7-2 and TRBJ2-1; no clear D. This CDR3 region has 13 residues. Germline values: CDR1 SGHTA, CDR2 FQGNSA. The V end was cut by 1 base, the J end by 8 bases, with 9 bases between. The CDR3 DNA reads TGTGCCAGCAGCTTAGTCCGAGTCGATGAGCAGTTCTTC. This translates into CASSLVRVDEQFF.

The chain has TRBV6-1 and TRBJ2-2; D gene uncertain. The germline gives CDR1 MNHNS, CDR2 SASEGT. V was pared by 0 bases and J by 1 base, with 9 bases between. The CDR3 contains 16 residues. The CDR3 region is CASSEARQVNTGELFF. CDR3 sequence (DNA): TGTGCCAGCAGTGAAGCACGGCAGGTGAACACCGGGGAGCTGTTTTTT.

This chain connects TRBV2 to TRBJ1-1; D is ambiguous. CDR3 length: 14 residues. Per germline, CDR1 SNHLY and CDR2 FYNNEI. V lost 2 bases to trimming and J lost 4 bases, with 11 bases between them. The CDR3 is CASSENPGSTEAFF. The DNA for the CDR3 is TGTGCCAGCAGTGAAAACCCGGGAAGCACTGAAGCTTTCTTT.

This clone occurred once. This rearrangement joins TRBV19 to TRBJ1-6; 10 bases line up with TRBD1. The junction had 6 bases not matched to a gene; V was cut back by 5 bases and J by 8 bases. The CDR3 is made up of 15 amino acids. CDR1 is LNHDA and CDR2 is SQIVND in the germline V gene (reference sequence). The CDR3 DNA is TGTGCCAGTAGTCGCCGGACAGGGGGAGATTCACCCCTCCACTTT. Its protein product is CASSRRTGGDSPLHF.

The CDR3 region has the DNA TGTGCCAGCGCGACAGGTTTCAACACTGAAGCTTTCTTT. Translation: CASATGFNTEAFF. The rearrangement links TRBV5-4 to TRBJ1-1, with a weak D call TRBD1 (6 bases). Germline-derived CDR1 and CDR2 are SGHNT and YYREEE (reference sequence). V gave up 7 bases and J gave up 2 bases, with 12 bases separating them. The CDR3 is 13 amino acids.

The chain uses TRBV7-2 and TRBJ2-1; TRBD2 matches at 8 bases. There are 15 residues in the CDR3. After removal of 1 base from V and 2 bases from J, the junction contained 1 base not matched to a gene. Germline CDR1 and CDR2: SGHTA and FQGNSA. The CDR3 here is CASSLGGLAYNEQFF. In DNA, the CDR3 is TGTGCCAGCAGCTTAGGGGGACTAGCCTACAATGAGCAGTTCTTC.

V is TRBV9 and J is TRBJ2-2; D is possibly TRBD1 or TRBD2 (5 bases each). The CDR3 runs 15 residues. Per germline, CDR1 SGDLS and CDR2 YYNGEE. V was pared by 3 bases and J by 0 bases, with 9 bases between. CDR3 nucleotide sequence: TGTGCCAGCAGCGCGGGACCCCCGAACACCGGGGAGCTGTTTTTT. It codes for CASSAGPPNTGELFF. Looking up the rest from reference TRBV9 and TRBJ2-2 gives the full variable domain: DSGVTQTPKHLITATGQRVTLRCSPRSGDLSVYWYQQSLDQGLQFLIQYYNGEERAKGNILERFSAQQFPDLHSELNLSSLELGDSALYFCASSAGPPNTGELFFGEGSRLTVL.

The chain joins TRBV5-6 to TRBJ1-1; D possibly corresponds to TRBD1 (5 bases). Trimming pared 3 bases from V and 1 base from J, leaving 10 bases between. This CDR3 contains 14 residues. CDR1 is SGHDT, CDR2 YYEEEE, per germline. CDR3: CASSSTGTNTEAFF. Here the CDR3 DNA reads TGTGCCAGCAGCTCAACGGGGACGAACACTGAAGCTTTCTTT.

The chain joins TRBV19 to TRBJ2-6; TRBD1 might be the D (5 bases). The CDR3 is made up of 17 amino acids. The germline V and J ends were trimmed by 8 bases and 0 bases, with 17 bases remaining between them. Germline V lookup: CDR1 LNHDA, CDR2 SQIVND (reference sequence). CDR3 sequence reads: CASSNRQLLSGANVLTF. In nucleotides, the CDR3 is TGTGCCAGTTCGAATAGACAGTTACTCTCTGGGGCCAACGTCCTGACTTTC.

The chain carries TRBV23-1 and TRBJ2-7; D may be TRBD1 (7 bases). TRBV23-1 is noted as an ORF with a role that remains uncertain. This CDR3 comprises 16 residues. Trimming stripped 3 bases from V and 6 bases from J, with 21 bases between. The CDR3 DNA reads as TGCGCCAGCAGTCACTTCCCGACAGGGACTTTGTGCGAGCAGTACTTC. The encoded protein is CASSHFPTGTLCEQYF.

This chain uses TRBV19 with TRBJ1-2; tentative D call: TRBD1 (5 bases). Trimming left V 5 bases short and J 2 bases short, with 15 bases between. The CDR3 contains 15 residues. The germline CDR1 and CDR2 sequences are LNHDA and SQIVND (reference sequence). The CDR3 sequence is CASSDLGTANYGYTF. The CDR3 bases are TGTGCCAGTAGTGACCTTGGGACGGCGAACTATGGCTACACCTTC.

V and J are TRBV18 and TRBJ1-4; a possible D gene is TRBD1 (5 bases). This CDR3 is built from 17 residues. V lost 6 bases and J lost 3, with 20 bases in between. CDR1 is KGHSH and CDR2 is LQKENI in the germline V gene. CDR3 in DNA: TGTGCCAGCTCCCCCCCTCGGGACGGTCCGGCTAATGAAAAACTGTTTTTT. Its protein is CASSPPRDGPANEKLFF.

This clone was observed a handful of times. V gene TRBV6-6 combines with J gene TRBJ1-3, with 8 positions matching TRBD1. Trimming at V came to 5 bases and at J to 3 bases, leaving 9 bases not matched to a gene. The germline CDR1 and CDR2 sequences are MNHNY and SVGAGI (reference sequence). This CDR3 is 16 amino acids long. CDR3 sequence (DNA): TGTGCCAGCAGTGCGCCCTCAGGGGGCGGTGGAAACACCATATATTTT. Amino acid sequence: CASSAPSGGGGNTIYF.

This clone was recorded once. The chain is built from TRBV7-9 and TRBJ2-5; D uncertain. V was cut by 1 base and J by 6 bases, with 0 bases left in between. The CDR3 totals 10 residues. CDR1 SEHNR and CDR2 FQNEAQ come from the germline V gene (reference sequence). The CDR3 is CASSLETQYF. CDR3 nucleotides: TGTGCCAGCAGCTTAGAGACCCAGTACTTC.

Concerning this clone: Its ends do not fully match the called genes, so a read error is possible. The V call is TRBV13, the J call TRBJ2-3; TRBD2 matches 11 bases. CDR3 length: 13 amino acids. The germline gives CDR1 PRHDT, CDR2 FYEKMQ (reference sequence). As DNA, the CDR3 is TGTGCCAGCAGACGAGCCGGGACTAGCGGTGGGTTTTTT. Protein product: CASRRAGTSGGFF.

This clone was seen just once. V gene TRBV5-1 combines with J gene TRBJ2-2; 11 nucleotides match TRBD1. The CDR3 is 16 amino acids. The V segment lost 3 bases and the J segment 7 bases; nucleotides outside the gene matches: 8. Germline V gene data show CDR1 as SGHRS and CDR2 as YFSETQ. The CDR3 DNA is TGCGCCAGCAGCTCGCCGGGACAGGGGGGCCGCGGGGAGCTGTTTTTT. This encodes CASSSPGQGGRGELFF. Together with reference TRBV5-1 and TRBJ2-2, the CDR3 gives the full variable domain: KAGVTQTPRYLIKTRGQQVTLSCSPISGHRSVSWYQQTPGQGLQFLFEYFSETQRNKGNFPGRFSGRQFSNSRSEMNVSTLELGDSALYLCASSSPGQGGRGELFFGEGSRLTVL.

The chain uses TRBV21-1 and TRBJ2-7; the listed D gene, TRBD2, was not tested against the DNA. TRBV21-1 is given as a pseudogene. This CDR3 has 16 residues. CDR3 bases: TGTGCCAGCAGTCCGGGGGGCGGAACGATCCCCTACGAGCAGTACTTC. It codes for CASSPGGGTIPYEQYF.

Here the CDR3 reads CASSPDRGVPGYTF. In DNA, the CDR3 is TGTGCCAGCTCACCCGACAGGGGGGTTCCTGGCTACACCTTC. The V call is TRBV18, the J call TRBJ1-2; 9 bases are shared with TRBD1. Germline CDR1 is KGHSH and CDR2 is LQKENI. CDR3 size: 14 residues. Losses at the gene ends were 3 bases for V and 7 bases for J; bases not matched to a gene: 6.

The V and J genes are TRBV15 and TRBJ1-1; the match to TRBD1 covers 9 bases. The V segment lost 3 bases and the J segment 3 bases; nucleotides outside the gene matches: 11. The germline V gene encodes CDR1 LNHNV and CDR2 YYDKDF (reference sequence). This CDR3 spans 17 amino acids. As DNA, the CDR3 is TGTGCCACCAGCAGCTCCACCTGGCGGGACAGGGACACTGAAGCTTTCTTT. This gives the protein CATSSSTWRDRDTEAFF.

The chain recombines TRBV6-6 with TRBJ1-2; D is uncertain. The CDR3 is 13 residues long. Germline V gene data show CDR1 as MNHNY and CDR2 as SVGAGI (reference sequence). Trimming stripped 5 bases from V and 2 bases from J, with 9 bases between. This CDR3 reads CASSLQENYGYTF. CDR3 nucleotide sequence: TGTGCCAGCAGTCTTCAGGAAAACTATGGCTACACCTTC.

The chain joins TRBV6-6 to TRBJ2-3, with TRBD2 identical over 8 bases. Trimming cost V 5 bases and J 2 bases; bases outside gene matches: 6. Germline V gene data show CDR1 as MNHNY and CDR2 as SVGAGI (reference sequence). This CDR3 has 15 amino acids. In DNA form, the CDR3 reads TGTGCCAGCAGTCCCAAGCGGGGGTCCACAGATACGCAGTATTTT. It yields the protein CASSPKRGSTDTQYF.

The CDR3 sequence is CAGSLNQDTQYF. CDR3 bases: TGTGCCGGATCTCTAAATCAAGATACGCAGTATTTT. The chain combines TRBV2 with TRBJ2-3, with unresolved D. V shed 11 bases and J shed 5 bases, with 14 bases lying between them. The CDR3 has 12 residues. Germline assignment: CDR1 SNHLY and CDR2 FYNNEI. The full variable domain, with the rest looked up from reference TRBV2 and TRBJ2-3, is EPEVTQTPSHQVTQMGQEVILRCVPISNHLYFYWYRQILGQKVEFLVSFYNNEISEKSEIFDDQFSVERPDGSNFTLKIRSTKLEDSAMYFCAGSLNQDTQYFGPGTRLTVL.

This clone was detected only a few times. The chain couples TRBV7-9 to TRBJ2-5; a weak D match, TRBD2 (5 bases). Trimming pared 3 bases from V and 1 base from J, leaving 18 bases between. Germline V lookup: CDR1 SEHNR, CDR2 FQNEAQ (reference sequence). This CDR3 has 17 residues. CDR3 nucleotide sequence: TGTGCCAGCAGCTTGTTGGGGTCAGCGGTAGGCCAAGAGACCCAGTACTTC. This sequence encodes CASSLLGSAVGQETQYF.

The chain recombines TRBV2 with TRBJ1-5; 9 nucleotides agree with TRBD1. J gave up 11 bases and V 2 bases, and 10 bases lay outside the gene matches. The germline V gene has CDR1 SNHLY and CDR2 FYNNEI. The CDR3 consists of 15 residues. CDR3 DNA: TGTGCCAGCAGTGAAATGGACAGGGGAAGACAGGCCCAGCATTTT. This encodes CASSEMDRGRQAQHF.

This rearrangement joins TRBV25-1 to TRBJ2-7; TRBD1 agrees at 8 bases. Per the germline V gene, CDR1 is MGHDK and CDR2 is SYGVNS. The J segment lost 2 bases and the V segment lost 6 bases, leaving 12 bases of the junction unmatched. The CDR3 sequence is 16 residues long. CDR3 coding DNA: TGTGCCAGCAGACCAACTGCCGGGACAGGCGCCTACGAGCAGTACTTC. Amino acids: CASRPTAGTGAYEQYF.